This TCR beta chain originates from a study of neurological immune-mediated disorders. This clonotype was counted many times. Germline-derived CDR1 and CDR2 are SGHTA and FQGNSA. There are 13 residues in the CDR3. The V gene end was trimmed by 4 bases and the J gene end by 4 bases; junction bases not matched to a gene: 1. TCRdb redid the calling of the 5' RACE reads with MiXCR, one entry per CDR3 protein. Altogether tens of thousands of distinct CDR3 sequences are present, roughly 6% being singletons, with the ten largest covering 0.57%. The receptor was isolated from a middle-aged woman in good health. This chain connects TRBV7-2 to TRBJ2-1, with TRBD1 matching 7 bases. The source material was CD4+ T cells from blood. CDR3 in DNA: TGTGCCAGCAGCTGGGGACAGTACAATGAGCAGTTCTTC. This encodes CASSWGQYNEQFF.